The present entry profiles one T cell receptor beta chain with its context. This clonotype was counted at least ten times. Its antigen is still unknown. Base qualities are not at hand, and no much larger clone is one base apart. TCR beta CDR3 regions were amplified from RNA transcripts for repertoire sequencing. HTBI primers and the Qiagen OneStep RT-PCR kit were used in a first-round RT-PCR, which was followed by a second-round multiplex PCR, size selection and purification. The libraries underwent paired-end sequencing with 100 bp reads on an Illumina HiSeq2000. The authors processed their data as follows. SOAPnuke was used for read processing, and reads with adapters, uncalled bases, a mean Phred below 15, or no exact constant-primer or identifier match were discarded. COPE v1.2.5 was used to merge high-quality paired reads. Clonotypes were defined as unique nucleotide sequences and were aligned to IMGT TRB V, D and J references using MiTCR v1.1. Only V-J combinations with frequency above 0.0001 were analysed, covering around 99% of repertoires. For each V-J combination, a TCR clonal expansion and chaos score was defined as F50 clonal expansion divided by the chaos observed in the TCRdist matrix. Features were reduced by Welch's t-statistics and random forest to over 10 V-J combinations, which fed a naive Bayes classifier. The Morisita-Horn index was used to measure how similar the thyroid and blood repertoires were. In TCRdb, the public reads were trimmed at Q25 with fastp and aligned with MiXCR, with productive beta chains retained. Rows matching on CDR3 protein sequence are summarized as one entry with the most common DNA and genes. The V and J calls, along with clone size, are taken from TCRdb and not from the paper's own processing. The sample table records 350,000 to 400,000 distinct CDR3 sequences; 15% of these occur just once. Roughly 7% of the sample is taken by the ten largest.

Stable hyperthyroidism was defined as no progression to ophthalmopathy within 18 months of follow-up. Hyperthyroidism patients were newly diagnosed, were aged 18 to 65 years, and had a disease duration under 2 months. Anyone with other autoimmune diseases, uncontrolled infections, pregnancy or lactation was excluded from the study. Diagnosis relied on clinical symptoms, serum thyroxine, TRAb, thyroid ultrasound and orbital computed tomography. Ficoll-Paque density gradient centrifugation was used to isolate PBMCs from approximately 11 ml of fresh peripheral blood. Total RNA was extracted with Trizol reagent and quality-checked on an Agilent 2100 Bioanalyzer. The trim is 7 bases for V and 6 bases for J, with a gap of 18 bases between the germline ends. The CDR3 starts with the cysteine, ends with the phenylalanine, and has 14 residues. CDR3 DNA only is kept here, 42 bases in frame from base 1. These data originate in a study of Graves' ophthalmopathy and Graves' hyperthyroidism (dated by TCRdb to the late 2010s). Study-level background: Peripheral blood was collected at initial diagnosis, prior to any treatment. In total, under 150 blood samples were TCR-sequenced: some 43 ophthalmopathy, over 70 hyperthyroidism and approximately 17 hyperthyroidism-to-ophthalmopathy patients. A discovery set of 100 patients (43 ophthalmopathy, about 58 stable hyperthyroidism) was enrolled to explore V-J signatures distinguishing ophthalmopathy from hyperthyroidism. After sampling, hyperthyroidism patients received methimazole starting at 30 mg daily, and ophthalmopathy patients received high-dose intravenous methylprednisolone. The study used TCR beta repertoire signatures to distinguish Graves' ophthalmopathy from Graves' hyperthyroidism and to predict progression to ophthalmopathy. The 100 or so discovery patients were divided at random into training and test sets in a 7:3 ratio. An independent validation cohort comprised 18 to 20 hyperthyroidism patients and 15 to 17 patients who later progressed from hyperthyroidism to ophthalmopathy. T-cell repertoires of thyroid tissue and blood were compared in 5 or 6 hyperthyroidism patients. Beyond this particular receptor, the publication reports: Ophthalmopathy was separated from stable hyperthyroidism by the 13-signature model with roughly 88% sensitivity and about 83% specificity in cross-validation and with 80%/75% in the test set. Most of the expanded thyroid clonotypes with a frequency above 0.001 were also detected in blood, and it was suggested that the thyroid immune response may be reflected by blood repertoires. In validation, the model predicted ophthalmopathy progression with more than 70% sensitivity and roughly 72% specificity; roughly eleven predicted patients were CT-confirmed with GO in a median of approximately 6.5 months. No statistical method was used to set the sample size in advance, and the investigators knew which group each participant was assigned to.

The receptor was derived from a woman between 18 and 29 years old with stable Graves' hyperthyroidism. Donor details come from another sample of the same person, matched by shared clones. Recombination joined TRBV12-3 or TRBV12-4 with TRBJ1-1; the D gene is perhaps TRBD1, from 5 matching bases. The material sequenced was peripheral blood. For the CDR3, the sequence is CASTPLTGGAEAFF. The base sequence is TGTGCCAGCACCCCCTTAACAGGAGGGGCTGAAGCTTTCTTT.